The rows below give T cell receptor beta chains drawn from one sample of a study of cytomegalovirus exposure and HLA in healthy donors. Measured with immunoSEQ multiplex PCR; TCRdb has only the in-frame clones, and not every one. The repertoire includes 85,000 to 130,000 clones, around 71% of them detected once, and less than 0.95% sits in the top ten. Sequenced input: PBMCs. The receptors come from a boy under 18 in good health and CMV-seronegative. Both conserved end residues are part of each CDR3. A D gene is named only where the DNA matches it firmly. Only some rows state a clone size, as once, few, many or a class for expanded clones.

j_call: TRBJ2-7
v_call: TRBV6-1
d_call: TRBD1
clone_size: -
cdr3_length: 14
cdr3_aa: CASSDGTGGNEQYF
cdr3_nt: TGTGCCAGCAGTGATGGGACAGGCGGGAACGAGCAGTACTTC

j_call: TRBJ2-1
v_call: TRBV18
d_call: TRBD2
clone_size: -
cdr3_length: 14
cdr3_aa: CASSASGGRNEQFF
cdr3_nt: TGTGCCAGCTCAGCCAGCGGGGGGAGGAATGAGCAGTTCTTC

j_call: TRBJ2-7
v_call: TRBV30
d_call: -
clone_size: few
cdr3_length: 14
cdr3_aa: CAWSLGSHSYEQYF
cdr3_nt: TGTGCCTGGAGTTTGGGGAGCCACTCCTACGAGCAGTACTTC

j_call: TRBJ2-7
v_call: TRBV9
d_call: -
clone_size: -
cdr3_length: 15
cdr3_aa: CASSVEPGSSYEQYF
cdr3_nt: TGTGCCAGCAGCGTAGAACCGGGATCTTCCTACGAGCAGTACTTC

j_call: TRBJ2-7
v_call: TRBV12-5
d_call: -
clone_size: -
cdr3_length: 15
cdr3_aa: CASGLVWEGAYEQYF
cdr3_nt: TGTGCTAGTGGTTTGGTATGGGAGGGGGCCTACGAGCAGTACTTC

j_call: TRBJ2-2
v_call: TRBV5-4
d_call: TRBD2
clone_size: -
cdr3_length: 15
cdr3_aa: CASSLERGDVGELFF
cdr3_nt: TGTGCCAGCAGCTTGGAGCGGGGGGACGTCGGGGAGCTGTTTTTT

j_call: TRBJ2-1
v_call: TRBV2
d_call: -
clone_size: -
cdr3_length: 13
cdr3_aa: CASTLGQNNEQFF
cdr3_nt: TGTGCCAGCACCCTTGGGCAAAACAATGAGCAGTTCTTC

j_call: TRBJ2-2
v_call: TRBV30
d_call: TRBD2
clone_size: -
cdr3_length: 14
cdr3_aa: CAWSSGGRTGELFF
cdr3_nt: TGTGCCTGGAGTAGCGGGGGGCGAACCGGGGAGCTGTTTTTT

j_call: TRBJ2-1
v_call: TRBV6-1
d_call: -
clone_size: -
cdr3_length: 11
cdr3_aa: CASRFNNEQFF
cdr3_nt: TGTGCCAGCAGATTCAACAATGAGCAGTTCTTC

j_call: TRBJ2-1
v_call: TRBV18
d_call: -
clone_size: -
cdr3_length: 12
cdr3_aa: CASSQGRNEQFF
cdr3_nt: TGTGCCAGCTCACAGGGGCGCAATGAGCAGTTCTTC

j_call: TRBJ1-2
v_call: TRBV4-3
d_call: -
clone_size: -
cdr3_length: 16
cdr3_aa: CASSPRLGDMNYGYTF
cdr3_nt: TGCGCCAGCAGCCCACGTCTGGGGGACATGAACTATGGCTACACCTTC

j_call: TRBJ2-2
v_call: TRBV5-5
d_call: -
clone_size: once
cdr3_length: 13
cdr3_aa: CASRVLRAGELFF
cdr3_nt: TGTGCCAGCAGGGTCCTCAGGGCCGGGGAGCTGTTTTTT

j_call: TRBJ2-7
v_call: TRBV28
d_call: -
clone_size: few
cdr3_length: 12
cdr3_aa: CASSFDLYEQYF
cdr3_nt: TGTGCCAGCAGTTTCGACTTGTACGAGCAGTACTTC

j_call: TRBJ2-7
v_call: TRBV5-1
d_call: TRBD1
clone_size: few
cdr3_length: 15
cdr3_aa: CASSLEGQVAYEQYF
cdr3_nt: TGCGCCAGCAGCTTGGAGGGACAGGTCGCCTACGAGCAGTACTTC

j_call: TRBJ1-5
v_call: TRBV6-1
d_call: -
clone_size: -
cdr3_length: 16
cdr3_aa: CASSEGRRWGHQPQHF
cdr3_nt: TGTGCCAGCAGTGAAGGCAGGCGGTGGGGCCATCAGCCCCAGCATTTT

j_call: TRBJ1-3
v_call: TRBV7-2
d_call: -
clone_size: -
cdr3_length: 16
cdr3_aa: CASSLRGSVSGNTIYF
cdr3_nt: TGTGCCAGCAGCTTAAGGGGGTCAGTCTCTGGAAACACCATATATTTT

j_call: TRBJ2-1
v_call: TRBV5-1
d_call: TRBD2
clone_size: -
cdr3_length: 17
cdr3_aa: CASSVRRLAGPYNEQFF
cdr3_nt: TGCGCCAGCAGCGTACGTCGACTAGCGGGCCCTTACAATGAGCAGTTCTTC

j_call: TRBJ1-4
v_call: TRBV9
d_call: -
clone_size: once
cdr3_length: 15
cdr3_aa: CASSPRGESNEKLFF
cdr3_nt: TGTGCCAGCAGCCCCAGGGGCGAGTCTAATGAAAAACTGTTTTTT

j_call: TRBJ2-7
v_call: TRBV7-9
d_call: -
clone_size: -
cdr3_length: 14
cdr3_aa: CASSDGGSSYEQYF
cdr3_nt: TGTGCCAGCAGCGACGGAGGGAGCTCCTACGAGCAGTACTTC

j_call: TRBJ1-5
v_call: TRBV10-3
d_call: TRBD1
clone_size: -
cdr3_length: 14
cdr3_aa: CAISLTGGDQPQHF
cdr3_nt: TGTGCCATCAGCCTGACAGGGGGCGATCAGCCCCAGCATTTT